This TCR beta chain was recorded in a study of cytomegalovirus exposure and HLA in healthy donors. Study results and caveats: Usually a TCR sequence was rare, but some public TCRs were found in many donors.

The CDR3 is 15 residues long. The V and J ends lost 4 bases and 4 bases respectively, with 14 bases between them. The germline V gene has CDR1 MGHRA and CDR2 YSYEKL. The PCR had 60 Vbeta and 13 Jbeta primers. Profiled with immunoSEQ multiplex PCR; TCRdb holds only in-frame clones, not every one. This sample's clone table lists about 130,000 clones. Of note for this clone: Its antigen is still unknown.

This TCR derives from a man between 18 and 35 years old in good health and CMV-seronegative. The V call is TRBV4-1, the J call TRBJ1-5; D remains unclear. Sequenced: PBMCs. CDR3 coding DNA: TGCGCCAGCAGCCCTCTAGAGGCAGTGAATCAGCCCCAGCATTTT. Translation gives CASSPLEAVNQPQHF.